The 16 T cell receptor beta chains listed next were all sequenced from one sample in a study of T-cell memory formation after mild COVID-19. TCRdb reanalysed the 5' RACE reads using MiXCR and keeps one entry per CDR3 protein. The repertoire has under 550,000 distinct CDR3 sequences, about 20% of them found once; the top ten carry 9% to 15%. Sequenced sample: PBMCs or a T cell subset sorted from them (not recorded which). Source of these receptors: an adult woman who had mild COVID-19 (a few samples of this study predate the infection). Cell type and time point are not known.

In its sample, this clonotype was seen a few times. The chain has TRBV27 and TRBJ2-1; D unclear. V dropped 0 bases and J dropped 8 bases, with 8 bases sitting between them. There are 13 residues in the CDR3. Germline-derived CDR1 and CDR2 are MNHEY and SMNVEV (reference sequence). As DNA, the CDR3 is TGTGCCAGCAGTTTATCATGGCACTATGAGCAGTTCTTC. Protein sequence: CASSLSWHYEQFF.

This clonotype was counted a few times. The CDR3, as DNA: TGTGCCAGCAGTCTAAACAGGGGGGAGGCTTTCTTT. Protein sequence: CASSLNRGEAFF. The V and J genes are TRBV27 and TRBJ1-1; TRBD1 matches at 8 bases. Germline assignment: CDR1 MNHEY and CDR2 SMNVEV (reference sequence). CDR3 length equals 12 residues. V shed 5 bases and J 11 bases; nucleotides not matched to a gene: 7.

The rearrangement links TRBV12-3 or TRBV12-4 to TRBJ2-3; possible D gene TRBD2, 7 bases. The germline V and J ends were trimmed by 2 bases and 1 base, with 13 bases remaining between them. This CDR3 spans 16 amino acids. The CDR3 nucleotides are TGTGCCAGCAGTTTAACTGCGGGGGCGGGCACAGATACGCAGTATTTT. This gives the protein CASSLTAGAGTDTQYF.

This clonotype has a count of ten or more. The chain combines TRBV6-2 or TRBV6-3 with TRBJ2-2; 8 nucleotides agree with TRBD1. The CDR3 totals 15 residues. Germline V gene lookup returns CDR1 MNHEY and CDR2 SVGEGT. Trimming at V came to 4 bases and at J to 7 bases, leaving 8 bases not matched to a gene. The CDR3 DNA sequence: TGTGCCAGCAGTTCGCAGGGGGCGCATTTCGGGGAGCTGTTTTTT. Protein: CASSSQGAHFGELFF.

CDR3 in DNA: TGTGCCATCAGCACCCCGGGCCCCAGGCGGGAGACCCAGTACTTC. Amino acid sequence: CAISTPGPRRETQYF. This chain links TRBV10-3 with TRBJ2-5; no definite D call. Germline CDR1 and CDR2: ENHRY and SYGVKD. V lost 6 bases and J lost 5, with 19 bases in between. The length of the CDR3 is 15 residues.

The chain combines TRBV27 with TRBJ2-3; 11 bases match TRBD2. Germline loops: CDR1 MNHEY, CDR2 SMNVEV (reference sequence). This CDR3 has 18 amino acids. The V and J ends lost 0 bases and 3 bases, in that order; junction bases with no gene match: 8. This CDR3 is CASSLSGLAGPGTDTQYF. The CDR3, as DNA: TGTGCCAGCAGTTTATCTGGACTAGCGGGCCCCGGGACAGATACGCAGTATTTT.

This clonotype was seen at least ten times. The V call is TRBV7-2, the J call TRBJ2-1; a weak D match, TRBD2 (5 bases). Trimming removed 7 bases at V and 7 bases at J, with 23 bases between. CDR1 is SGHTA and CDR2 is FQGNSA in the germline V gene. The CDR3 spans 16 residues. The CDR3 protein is CASTPVASFHINEQFF. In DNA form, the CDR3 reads TGTGCCAGCACCCCGGTGGCTAGCTTCCACATAAATGAGCAGTTCTTC.

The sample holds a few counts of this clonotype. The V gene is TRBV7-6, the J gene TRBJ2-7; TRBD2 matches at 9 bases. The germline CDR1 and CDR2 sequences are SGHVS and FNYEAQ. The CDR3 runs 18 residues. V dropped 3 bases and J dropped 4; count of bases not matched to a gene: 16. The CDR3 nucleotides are TGTGCCAGCAGCTTCAGGAGTGGTGCGGGAGGGCCCGCTTACGAGCAGTACTTC. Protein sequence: CASSFRSGAGGPAYEQYF.

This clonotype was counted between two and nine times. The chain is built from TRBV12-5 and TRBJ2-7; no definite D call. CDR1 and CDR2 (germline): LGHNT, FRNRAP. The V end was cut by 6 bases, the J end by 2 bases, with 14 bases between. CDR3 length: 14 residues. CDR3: CASGTPEGPYEQYF. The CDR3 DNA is TGTGCTAGTGGGACCCCCGAAGGACCCTACGAGCAGTACTTC.

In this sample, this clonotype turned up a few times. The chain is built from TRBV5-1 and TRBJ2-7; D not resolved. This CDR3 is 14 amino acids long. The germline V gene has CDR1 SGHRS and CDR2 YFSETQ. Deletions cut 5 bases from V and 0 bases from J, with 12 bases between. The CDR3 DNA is TGCGCCAGCAGAGCGTCGCGGAGCTCCTACGAGCAGTACTTC. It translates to CASRASRSSYEQYF.

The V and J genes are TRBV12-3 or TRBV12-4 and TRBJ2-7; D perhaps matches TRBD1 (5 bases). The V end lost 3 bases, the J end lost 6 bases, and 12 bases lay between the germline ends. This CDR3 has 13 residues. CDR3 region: CASSLAGPSEQYF. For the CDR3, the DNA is TGTGCCAGCAGTTTGGCAGGGCCCAGCGAGCAGTACTTC.

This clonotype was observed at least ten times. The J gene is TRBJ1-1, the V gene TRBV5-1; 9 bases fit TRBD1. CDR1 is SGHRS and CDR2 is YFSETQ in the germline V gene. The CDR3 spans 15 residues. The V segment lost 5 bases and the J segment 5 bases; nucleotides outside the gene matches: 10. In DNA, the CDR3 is TGCGCCAGCAGATATTCGGGACAGGGCTTAACTGAAGCTTTCTTT. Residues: CASRYSGQGLTEAFF.

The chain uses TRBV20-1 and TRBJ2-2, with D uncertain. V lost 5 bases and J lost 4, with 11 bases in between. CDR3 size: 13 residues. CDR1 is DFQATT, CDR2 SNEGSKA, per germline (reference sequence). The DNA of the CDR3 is TGCAGTGCTTGGCGATCAGGCACCGGGGAGCTGTTTTTT. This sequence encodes CSAWRSGTGELFF.

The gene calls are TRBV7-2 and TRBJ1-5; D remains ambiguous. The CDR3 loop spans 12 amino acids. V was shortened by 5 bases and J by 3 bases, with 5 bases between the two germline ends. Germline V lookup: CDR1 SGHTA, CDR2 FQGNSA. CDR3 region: CASSAFNQPQHF. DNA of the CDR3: TGTGCCAGCAGCGCGTTCAATCAGCCCCAGCATTTT. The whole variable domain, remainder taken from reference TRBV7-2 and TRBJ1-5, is GAGVSQSPSNKVTEKGKDVELRCDPISGHTALYWYRQSLGQGLEFLIYFQGNSAPDKSGLPSDRFSAERTGGSVSTLTIQRTQQEDSAVYLCASSAFNQPQHFGDGTRLSIL.

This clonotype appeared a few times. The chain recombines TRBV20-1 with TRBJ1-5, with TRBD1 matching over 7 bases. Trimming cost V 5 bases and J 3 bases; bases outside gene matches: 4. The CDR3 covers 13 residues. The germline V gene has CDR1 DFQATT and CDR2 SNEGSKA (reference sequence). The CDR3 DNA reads TGCAGTGCTGAGACAGGGACCAATCAGCCCCAGCATTTT. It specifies CSAETGTNQPQHF.

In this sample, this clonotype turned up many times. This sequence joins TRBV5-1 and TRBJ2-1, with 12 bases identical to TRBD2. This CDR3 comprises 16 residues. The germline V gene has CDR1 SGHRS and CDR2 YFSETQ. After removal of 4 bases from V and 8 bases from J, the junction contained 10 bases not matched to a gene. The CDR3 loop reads CASSPGTSGYGDEQFF. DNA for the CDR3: TGCGCCAGCAGCCCCGGGACTAGCGGGTATGGCGATGAGCAGTTCTTC.